This is a list of T cell receptor beta chains from one sample in a study of shared clonotypes between healthy human individuals. Using immunoSEQ multiplex PCR, the repertoire was profiled, and TCRdb retains in-frame clones only, with some absent. The sample has about 1.1 million clones, around 77% seen once. Sequencing was carried out using memory CD4+ T cells from PBMCs. These receptors were taken from a man younger than 35 in good health. Some clones in this sample may be carry-over from other donors' samples. CDR3s leave out the opening cysteine and the closing phenylalanine or tryptophan. The order of the fields is clone size, J gene, V gene, CDR3 protein. Part of the rows lack a size; the others show once, few, many or a class for expanded clones.

size: NA; J: TRBJ2-6; V: TRBV5-1; CDR3: ASSLGNRGFGGANVLT
size: once; J: TRBJ2-1; V: TRBV5-4; CDR3: ASPPPGGGKQF
size: NA; J: TRBJ2-2; V: TRBV9; CDR3: ASSVMSVATGELF
size: NA; J: TRBJ2-7; V: TRBV5-1; CDR3: ASSADGAYEQY
size: NA; J: TRBJ2-7; V: TRBV6-1; CDR3: ASTRPGTYEQY
size: NA; J: TRBJ2-2; V: TRBV9; CDR3: ASSVDRPGTGELF
size: once; J: TRBJ2-3; V: TRBV10-3; CDR3: AITPSGRGTDTQY
size: NA; J: TRBJ2-5; V: TRBV5-1; CDR3: ASSTLDRGETQY
size: NA; J: TRBJ2-2; V: TRBV7-3; CDR3: ASSLGLAGVTGELF
size: NA; J: TRBJ1-1; V: TRBV10-3; CDR3: AISTQGYTEAF
size: NA; J: TRBJ1-4; V: TRBV28; CDR3: ASSLPLGGGEKLF
size: NA; J: TRBJ2-5; V: TRBV2; CDR3: ASRDRGGGETQY
size: NA; J: TRBJ1-2; V: TRBV6-4; CDR3: ASSDPSYGYT
size: NA; J: TRBJ1-1; V: TRBV11-1; CDR3: ASSPPTGLGRTEAF
size: NA; J: TRBJ1-1; V: TRBV28; CDR3: ASSLTARAEAF
size: NA; J: TRBJ1-5; V: TRBV2; CDR3: ASSLGMKYQPQH
size: NA; J: TRBJ2-5; V: TRBV28; CDR3: ASSLAGTGGKTQY
size: NA; J: TRBJ2-2; V: TRBV9; CDR3: ASSIGRLAGGNTGELF
size: NA; J: TRBJ1-1; V: TRBV7-2; CDR3: ASSLAVGRTEAF
size: NA; J: TRBJ1-1; V: TRBV19; CDR3: ASSRSMNTEAF
size: NA; J: TRBJ1-6; V: TRBV5-6; CDR3: ASSSTSGSSYNSPLH
size: NA; J: TRBJ2-7; V: TRBV5-4; CDR3: ASSPGLNLYEQY
size: NA; J: TRBJ2-2; V: TRBV18; CDR3: ASSPPYGFVDTGELF
size: NA; J: TRBJ2-3; V: TRBV27; CDR3: AVHKRGIATDTQY
size: NA; J: TRBJ2-1; V: TRBV18; CDR3: ASSPPLLADRYNEQF
size: NA; J: TRBJ2-2; V: TRBV5-1; CDR3: ASSPDRGHTGELF
size: NA; J: TRBJ2-7; V: TRBV19; CDR3: ASSERRDNYEQY
size: few; J: TRBJ1-6; V: TRBV28; CDR3: ASSYRWRGPSPLH
size: NA; J: TRBJ2-6; V: TRBV5-4; CDR3: ASSPAQGAGGANVLT
size: NA; J: TRBJ1-2; V: TRBV18; CDR3: ASSSGQGADYGYT
size: NA; J: TRBJ2-6; V: TRBV5-4; CDR3: ASSLPLSGANVLT
size: NA; J: TRBJ2-3; V: TRBV10-1; CDR3: AGTGCTDTQY
size: NA; J: TRBJ2-1; V: TRBV7-2; CDR3: ASSPDSGRAYNEQF
size: NA; J: TRBJ1-3; V: TRBV7-9; CDR3: ASSSSAGQGFSGNTIY
size: NA; J: TRBJ1-5; V: TRBV28; CDR3: ASSRDRVSNQPQH
size: NA; J: TRBJ2-7; V: TRBV7-8; CDR3: ASSLGGLAGSYEQY
size: NA; J: TRBJ2-1; V: TRBV14; CDR3: ASSHSTGGRDEQF
size: once; J: TRBJ1-2; V: TRBV15; CDR3: ATSRDGSGNYGYT
size: NA; J: TRBJ2-1; V: TRBV2; CDR3: ASSERDRYNEQF